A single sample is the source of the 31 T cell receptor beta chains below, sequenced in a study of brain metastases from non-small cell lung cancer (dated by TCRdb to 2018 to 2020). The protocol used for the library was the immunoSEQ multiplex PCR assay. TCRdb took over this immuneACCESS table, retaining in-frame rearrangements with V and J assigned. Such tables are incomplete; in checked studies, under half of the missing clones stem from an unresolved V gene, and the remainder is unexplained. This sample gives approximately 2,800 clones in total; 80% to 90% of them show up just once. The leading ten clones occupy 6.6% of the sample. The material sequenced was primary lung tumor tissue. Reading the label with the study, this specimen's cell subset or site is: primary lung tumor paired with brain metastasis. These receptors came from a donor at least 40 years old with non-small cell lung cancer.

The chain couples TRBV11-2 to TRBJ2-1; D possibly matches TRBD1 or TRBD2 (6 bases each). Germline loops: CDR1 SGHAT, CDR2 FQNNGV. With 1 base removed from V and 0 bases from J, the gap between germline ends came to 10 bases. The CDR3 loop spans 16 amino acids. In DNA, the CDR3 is TGTGCCAGCAGCTTAGGGCGGGACACCTCCTACAATGAGCAGTTCTTC. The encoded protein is CASSLGRDTSYNEQFF.

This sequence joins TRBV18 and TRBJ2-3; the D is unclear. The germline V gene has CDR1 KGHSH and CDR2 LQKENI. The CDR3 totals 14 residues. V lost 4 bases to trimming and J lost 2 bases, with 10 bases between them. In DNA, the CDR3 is TGTGCCAGCTCACAACTACAGATCACAGATACGCAGTATTTT. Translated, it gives CASSQLQITDTQYF.

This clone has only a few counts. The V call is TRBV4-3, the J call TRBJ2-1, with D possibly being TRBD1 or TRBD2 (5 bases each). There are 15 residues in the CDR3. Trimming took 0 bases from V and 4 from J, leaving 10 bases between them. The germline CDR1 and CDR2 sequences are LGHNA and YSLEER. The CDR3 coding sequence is TGCGCCAGCAGCCAAGACGGGAACAGGTACAATGAGCAGTTCTTC. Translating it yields CASSQDGNRYNEQFF.

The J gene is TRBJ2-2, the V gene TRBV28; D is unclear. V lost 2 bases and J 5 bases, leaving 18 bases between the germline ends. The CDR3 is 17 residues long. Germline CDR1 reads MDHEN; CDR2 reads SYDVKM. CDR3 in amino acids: CASSLGPGKSKTGELFF. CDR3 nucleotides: TGTGCCAGCAGTTTAGGACCAGGAAAGAGTAAGACCGGGGAGCTGTTTTTT.

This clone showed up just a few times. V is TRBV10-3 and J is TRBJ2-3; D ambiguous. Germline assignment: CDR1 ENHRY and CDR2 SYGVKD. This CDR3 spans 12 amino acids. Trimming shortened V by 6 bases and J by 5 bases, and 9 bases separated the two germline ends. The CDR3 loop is CAISLQGDTQYF. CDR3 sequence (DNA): TGTGCCATCAGCCTACAAGGAGATACGCAGTATTTT.

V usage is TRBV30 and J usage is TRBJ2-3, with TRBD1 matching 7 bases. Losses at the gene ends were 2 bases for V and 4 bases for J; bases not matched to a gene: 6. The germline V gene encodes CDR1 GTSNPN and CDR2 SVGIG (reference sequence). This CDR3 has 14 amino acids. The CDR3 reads CAWSIGGASDTQYF. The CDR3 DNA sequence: TGTGCCTGGAGTATAGGGGGCGCATCAGATACGCAGTATTTT.

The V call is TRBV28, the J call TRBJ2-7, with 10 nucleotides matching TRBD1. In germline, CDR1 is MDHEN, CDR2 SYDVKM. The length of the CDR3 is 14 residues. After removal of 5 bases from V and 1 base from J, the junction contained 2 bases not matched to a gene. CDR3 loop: CASSTDRGSYEQYF. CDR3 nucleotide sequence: TGTGCCAGCAGTACGGACAGGGGGTCCTACGAGCAGTACTTC.

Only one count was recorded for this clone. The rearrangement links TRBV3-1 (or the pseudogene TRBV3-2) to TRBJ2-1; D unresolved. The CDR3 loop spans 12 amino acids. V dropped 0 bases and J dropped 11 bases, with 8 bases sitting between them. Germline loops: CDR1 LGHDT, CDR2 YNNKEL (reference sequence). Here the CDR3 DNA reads TGTGCCAGCAGCCAAGACGAAAGCAAGCAGTTCTTC. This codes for CASSQDESKQFF.

The CDR3 DNA sequence: TGCAGTGCTGGTGCGGGGGGAGGCTACACCTTC. This translates into CSAGAGGGYTF. The chain is built from TRBV20-1 and TRBJ1-2; TRBD1 is a possible D gene (5 bases). Trimming removed 5 bases from V and 8 bases from J, with 12 bases in between. This CDR3 is built from 11 residues. Germline V gene lookup returns CDR1 DFQATT and CDR2 SNEGSKA (reference sequence).

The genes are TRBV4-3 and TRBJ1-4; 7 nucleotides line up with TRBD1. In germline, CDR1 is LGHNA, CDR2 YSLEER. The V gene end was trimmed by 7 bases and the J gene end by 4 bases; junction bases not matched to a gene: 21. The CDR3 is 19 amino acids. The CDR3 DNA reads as TGCGCCAGCAATAGGGGCCGGGACAGCCAAAGTCCAAATAATGAAAAACTGTTTTTT. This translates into CASNRGRDSQSPNNEKLFF.

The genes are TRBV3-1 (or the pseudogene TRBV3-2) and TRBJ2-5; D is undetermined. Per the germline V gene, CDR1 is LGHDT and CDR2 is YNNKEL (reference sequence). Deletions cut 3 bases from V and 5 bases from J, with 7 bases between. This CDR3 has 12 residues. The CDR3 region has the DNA TGTGCCAGCAGCCACTTTGCGGAGACCCAGTACTTC. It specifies CASSHFAETQYF.

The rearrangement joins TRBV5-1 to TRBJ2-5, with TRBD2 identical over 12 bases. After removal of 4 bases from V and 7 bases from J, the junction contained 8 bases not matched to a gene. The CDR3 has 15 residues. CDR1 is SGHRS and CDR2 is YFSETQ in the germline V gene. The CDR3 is CASSNGLAGSRTQYF. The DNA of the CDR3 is TGCGCCAGCAGCAACGGACTAGCGGGGTCCCGGACCCAGTACTTC.

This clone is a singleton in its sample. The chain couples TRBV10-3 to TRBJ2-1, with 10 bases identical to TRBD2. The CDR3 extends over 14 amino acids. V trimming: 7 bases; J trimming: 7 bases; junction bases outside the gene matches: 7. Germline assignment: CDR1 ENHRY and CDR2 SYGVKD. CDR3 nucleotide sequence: TGTGCCATCAATAGAGCGGGAGGGATGAATGAGCAGTTCTTC. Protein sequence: CAINRAGGMNEQFF.

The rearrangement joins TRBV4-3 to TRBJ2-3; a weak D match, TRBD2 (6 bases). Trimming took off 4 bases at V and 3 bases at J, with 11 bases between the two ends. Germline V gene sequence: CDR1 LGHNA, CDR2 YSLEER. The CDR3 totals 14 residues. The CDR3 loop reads CASSRGVQTDTQYF. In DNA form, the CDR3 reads TGCGCCAGCAGCCGGGGGGTTCAGACAGATACGCAGTATTTT.

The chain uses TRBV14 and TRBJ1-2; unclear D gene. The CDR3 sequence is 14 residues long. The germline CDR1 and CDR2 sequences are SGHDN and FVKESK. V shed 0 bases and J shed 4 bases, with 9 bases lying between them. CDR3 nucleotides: TGTGCCAGCAGCCAAGAACGAGGGATCTATGGCTACACCTTC. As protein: CASSQERGIYGYTF.

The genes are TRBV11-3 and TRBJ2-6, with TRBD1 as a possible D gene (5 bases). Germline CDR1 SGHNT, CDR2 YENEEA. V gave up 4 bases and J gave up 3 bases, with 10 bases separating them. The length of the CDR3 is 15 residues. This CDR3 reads CASSSKGLGANVLTF. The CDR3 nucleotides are TGTGCCAGCAGCTCCAAGGGGCTTGGGGCCAACGTCCTGACTTTC.

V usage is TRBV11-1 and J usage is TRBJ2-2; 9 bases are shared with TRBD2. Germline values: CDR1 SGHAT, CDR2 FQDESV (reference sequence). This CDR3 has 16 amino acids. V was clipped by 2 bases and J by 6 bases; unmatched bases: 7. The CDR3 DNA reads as TGTGCCAGCAGCTTAACAGGCGGGAGGGCCCCCGGGGAGCTGTTTTTT. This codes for CASSLTGGRAPGELFF.

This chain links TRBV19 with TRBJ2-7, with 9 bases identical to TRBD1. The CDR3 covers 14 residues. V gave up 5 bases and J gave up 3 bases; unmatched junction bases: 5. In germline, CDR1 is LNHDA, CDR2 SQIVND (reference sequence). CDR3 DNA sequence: TGTGCCAGTAGTTGGGGACAGGGCCGCTACGAGCAGTACTTC. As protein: CASSWGQGRYEQYF.

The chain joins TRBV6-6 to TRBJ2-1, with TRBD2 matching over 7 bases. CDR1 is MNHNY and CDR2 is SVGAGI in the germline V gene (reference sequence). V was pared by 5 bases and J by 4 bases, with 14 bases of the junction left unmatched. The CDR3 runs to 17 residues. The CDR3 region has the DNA TGTGCCAGCAGTCCTTTTCGACCGGCGGGAGAGTACAATGAGCAGTTCTTC. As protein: CASSPFRPAGEYNEQFF.

CDR3 loop: CASSRQGRETQYF. The DNA for the CDR3 is TGTGCCAGCAGCCGTCAGGGGAGAGAGACCCAGTACTTC. This rearrangement joins TRBV14 to TRBJ2-5; TRBD1 is a possible D gene (6 bases). Trimming took 4 bases from V and 4 from J, leaving 10 bases between them. Germline V gene lookup returns CDR1 SGHDN and CDR2 FVKESK. The CDR3 is 13 residues long.

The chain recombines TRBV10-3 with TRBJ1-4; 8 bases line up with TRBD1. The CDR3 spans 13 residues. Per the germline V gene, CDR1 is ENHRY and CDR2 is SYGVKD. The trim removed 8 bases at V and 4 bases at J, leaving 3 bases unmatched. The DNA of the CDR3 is TGTGCCATCGGAACAGGGGGTAATGAAAAACTGTTTTTT. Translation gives CAIGTGGNEKLFF.

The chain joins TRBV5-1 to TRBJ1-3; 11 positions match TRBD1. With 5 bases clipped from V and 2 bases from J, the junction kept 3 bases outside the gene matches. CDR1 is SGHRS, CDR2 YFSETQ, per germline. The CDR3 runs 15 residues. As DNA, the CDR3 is TGCGCCAGCAGAAGGGGACAGGGGGCTGGAAACACCATATATTTT. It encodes CASRRGQGAGNTIYF. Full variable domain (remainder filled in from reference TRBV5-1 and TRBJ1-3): KAGVTQTPRYLIKTRGQQVTLSCSPISGHRSVSWYQQTPGQGLQFLFEYFSETQRNKGNFPGRFSGRQFSNSRSEMNVSTLELGDSALYLCASRRGQGAGNTIYFGEGSWLTVV.

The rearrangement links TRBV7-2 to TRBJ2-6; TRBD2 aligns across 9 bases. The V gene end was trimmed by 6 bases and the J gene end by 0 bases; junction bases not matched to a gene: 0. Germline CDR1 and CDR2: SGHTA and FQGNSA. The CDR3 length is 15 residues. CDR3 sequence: CASRLAGSGANVLTF. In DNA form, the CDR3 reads TGTGCCAGCAGACTAGCGGGCTCTGGGGCCAACGTCCTGACTTTC.

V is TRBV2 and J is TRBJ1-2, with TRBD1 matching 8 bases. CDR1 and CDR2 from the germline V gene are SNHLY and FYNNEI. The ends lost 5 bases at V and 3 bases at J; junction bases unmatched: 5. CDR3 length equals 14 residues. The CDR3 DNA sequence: TGTGCCAGCAGTTACAGGGGGGTAGACTATGGCTACACCTTC. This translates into CASSYRGVDYGYTF. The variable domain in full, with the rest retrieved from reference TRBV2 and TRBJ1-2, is EPEVTQTPSHQVTQMGQEVILRCVPISNHLYFYWYRQILGQKVEFLVSFYNNEISEKSEIFDDQFSVERPDGSNFTLKIRSTKLEDSAMYFCASSYRGVDYGYTFGSGTRLTVV.

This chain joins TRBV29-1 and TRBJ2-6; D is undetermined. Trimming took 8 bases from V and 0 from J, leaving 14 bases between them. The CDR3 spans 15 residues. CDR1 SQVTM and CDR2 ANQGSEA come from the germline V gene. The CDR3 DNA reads TGCAGCCCCCCAAAGAAAATCTCTGGGGCCAACGTCCTGACTTTC. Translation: CSPPKKISGANVLTF.

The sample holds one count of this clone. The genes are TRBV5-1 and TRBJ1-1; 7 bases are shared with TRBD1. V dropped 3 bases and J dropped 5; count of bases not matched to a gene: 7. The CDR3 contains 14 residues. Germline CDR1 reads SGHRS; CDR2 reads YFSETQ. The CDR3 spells CASSSMTGLTEAFF. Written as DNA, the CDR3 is TGCGCCAGCAGCTCGATGACAGGGCTTACTGAAGCTTTCTTT. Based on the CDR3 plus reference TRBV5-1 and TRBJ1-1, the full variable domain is KAGVTQTPRYLIKTRGQQVTLSCSPISGHRSVSWYQQTPGQGLQFLFEYFSETQRNKGNFPGRFSGRQFSNSRSEMNVSTLELGDSALYLCASSSMTGLTEAFFGQGTRLTVV.

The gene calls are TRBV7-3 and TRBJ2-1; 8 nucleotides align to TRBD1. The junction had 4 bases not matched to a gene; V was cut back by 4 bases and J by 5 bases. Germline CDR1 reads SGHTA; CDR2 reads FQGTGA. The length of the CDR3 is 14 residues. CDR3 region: CASSSRDRHNEQFF. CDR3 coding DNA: TGTGCCAGCAGCTCCCGGGACAGGCACAATGAGCAGTTCTTC.

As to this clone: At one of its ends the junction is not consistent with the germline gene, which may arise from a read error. The CDR3: CTSSQDRVSYEQYF. In DNA form, the CDR3 reads TGTACCAGCAGCCAGGACAGGGTTTCCTACGAGCAGTACTTC. The chain links TRBV5-4 to TRBJ2-7, with TRBD1 identical over 8 bases. The germline V gene encodes CDR1 SGHNT and CDR2 YYREEE (reference sequence). This CDR3 has 14 amino acids.

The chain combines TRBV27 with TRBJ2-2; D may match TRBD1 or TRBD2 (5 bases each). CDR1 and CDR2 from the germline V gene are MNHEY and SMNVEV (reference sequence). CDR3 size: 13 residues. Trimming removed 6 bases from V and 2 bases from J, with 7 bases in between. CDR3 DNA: TGTGCCAGCAGCGGGACCAACACCGGGGAGCTGTTTTTT. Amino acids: CASSGTNTGELFF.

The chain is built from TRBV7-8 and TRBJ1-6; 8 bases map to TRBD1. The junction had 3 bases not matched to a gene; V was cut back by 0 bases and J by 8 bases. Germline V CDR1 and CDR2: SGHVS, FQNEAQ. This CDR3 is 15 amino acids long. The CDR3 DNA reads TGTGCCAGCAGCTTAGCGTCACAGGGGGATTCACCCCTCCACTTT. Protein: CASSLASQGDSPLHF.

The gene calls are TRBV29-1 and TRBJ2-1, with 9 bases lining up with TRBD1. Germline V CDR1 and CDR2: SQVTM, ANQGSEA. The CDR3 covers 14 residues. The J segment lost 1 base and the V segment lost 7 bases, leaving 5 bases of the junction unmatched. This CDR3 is CSATGQGSYNEQFF. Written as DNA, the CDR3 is TGCAGCGCGACTGGACAGGGGTCCTACAATGAGCAGTTCTTC.